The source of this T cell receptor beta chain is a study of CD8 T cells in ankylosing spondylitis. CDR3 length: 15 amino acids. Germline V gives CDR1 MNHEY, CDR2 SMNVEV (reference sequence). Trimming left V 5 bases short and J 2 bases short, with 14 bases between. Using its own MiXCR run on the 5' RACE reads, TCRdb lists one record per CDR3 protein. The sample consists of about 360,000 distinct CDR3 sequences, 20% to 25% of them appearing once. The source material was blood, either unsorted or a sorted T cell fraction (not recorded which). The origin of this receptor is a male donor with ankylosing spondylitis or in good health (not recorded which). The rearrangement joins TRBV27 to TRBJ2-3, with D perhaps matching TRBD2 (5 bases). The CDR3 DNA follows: TGTGCCAGCAGTCCCGAGGGTCTATACACAGATACGCAGTATTTT. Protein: CASSPEGLYTDTQYF.